The clone carrying this T cell receptor (beta chain) was observed at least ten times. The sample is drawn from a study of T-cell reconstitution after alpha-beta-depleted transplantation in children. Germline V gene sequence: CDR1 SGHVS, CDR2 FNYEAQ. The CDR3 contains 16 residues. The trim removed 3 bases at V and 4 bases at J, leaving 6 bases unmatched. Unique molecular identifiers were incorporated when the TCRbeta library was constructed. TCRdb processed the PCR reads anew with MiXCR; each CDR3 protein has one entry. Among 100,000 to 120,000 distinct CDR3 sequences listed, about a tenth were seen once.

This sequence was found in a human donor who donated a stem cell graft to a child with acute lymphoblastic leukemia. The sample in question was PBMCs from the stem cell graft donor, obtained from the stem cell graft. V is TRBV7-6 and J is TRBJ2-2; the match to TRBD2 covers 9 bases. The CDR3 DNA is TGTGCCAGCAGCTTGTTAGCGGGAGCGAGCACCGGGGAGCTGTTTTTT. Amino acids: CASSLLAGASTGELFF.